This T cell receptor beta chain stems from a study of T cell changes during pregnancy in multiple sclerosis. This CDR3 contains 15 residues. The germline CDR1 and CDR2 sequences are MGHRA and YSYEKL. Germline trimming cut 0 bases from V and 4 bases from J; bases unmatched to any gene: 5. The assay was immunoSEQ multiplex PCR, and TCRdb's table has in-frame clones only and misses some. The table includes approximately 89,000 clones, 94% detected once. This clone was counted a single time. This rearrangement joins TRBV4-1 to TRBJ1-1; the match to TRBD1 covers 7 bases. The specimen was peripheral blood, collected in the third trimester of pregnancy. The clonotype comes from a female donor with multiple sclerosis, enrolled in a pregnancy study. The CDR3: CASSQDRRGSTEAFF. The CDR3, as DNA: TGCGCCAGCAGCCAAGATCGCAGGGGGAGCACTGAAGCTTTCTTT.